The 14 T cell receptor beta chains listed next were all sequenced from one sample in a study of CD8 T cells in Susac syndrome. RNA amounts of roughly 0.45 to 1 ug underwent reverse transcription with random hexamers. TCRdb analysed the immunoSEQ multiplex PCR reads with MiXCR anew, one entry per CDR3 protein. The sample holds about 130,000 distinct CDR3 sequences, 90% to 95% seen once. Sample: CD4+ T cells from PBMCs. The receptor set was obtained from a human donor in good health.

The CDR3 coding sequence is TGTGCCAGCAGACCCGACACCGGGGAGCTGTTTTTT. Its protein product is CASRPDTGELFF. The chain combines TRBV2 with TRBJ2-2; D unresolved. The V end was cut by 6 bases, the J end by 3 bases, with 5 bases between. The length of the CDR3 is 12 residues. Germline CDR1 reads SNHLY; CDR2 reads FYNNEI.

This sequence joins TRBV2 and TRBJ2-2, with TRBD1 identical over 7 bases. The CDR3 consists of 14 residues. V shed 6 bases and J 6 bases; nucleotides not matched to a gene: 7. CDR1 is SNHLY, CDR2 FYNNEI, per germline. The CDR3 here is CASRPTQGAGELFF. The CDR3 bases are TGTGCCAGCAGACCTACGCAGGGGGCCGGGGAGCTGTTTTTT. Variable domain in full (rest from reference TRBV2 and TRBJ2-2): EPEVTQTPSHQVTQMGQEVILRCVPISNHLYFYWYRQILGQKVEFLVSFYNNEISEKSEIFDDQFSVERPDGSNFTLKIRSTKLEDSAMYFCASRPTQGAGELFFGEGSRLTVL.

The chain employs TRBV6-5 and TRBJ2-3, with D tentatively TRBD2 (6 bases). Trimming cost V 0 bases and J 0 bases, with 13 bases left between them. CDR1 and CDR2 from the germline V gene are MNHEY and SVGAGI. The CDR3 length is 17 residues. The CDR3 nucleotides are TGTGCCAGCAGTTACTCGGCGGGACCCGCTAGCACAGATACGCAGTATTTT. Translated, it gives CASSYSAGPASTDTQYF.

The chain has TRBV3-1 and TRBJ2-5, with a weak D call TRBD2 (5 bases). CDR1 LGHDT and CDR2 YNNKEL come from the germline V gene (reference sequence). V was clipped by 1 base and J by 2 bases, with 14 bases between them. CDR3 length: 16 amino acids. The CDR3 DNA is TGTGCCAGCAGCCAAGGGTCTTCGAGCGGACAAGAGACCCAGTACTTC. Protein sequence: CASSQGSSSGQETQYF.

The chain links TRBV18 to TRBJ2-7; 7 nucleotides align to TRBD1. Trimming cost V 5 bases and J 3 bases; bases outside gene matches: 10. CDR1 and CDR2 from the germline V gene are KGHSH and LQKENI. The CDR3 runs 15 residues. In DNA, the CDR3 is TGTGCCAGCTCAGAAGGACAGGATGGCCACTACGAGCAGTACTTC. Translated, it gives CASSEGQDGHYEQYF.

V and J are TRBV4-3 and TRBJ2-1; D may be TRBD2 (6 bases). Trimming removed 4 bases from V and 4 bases from J, with 11 bases in between. The CDR3 sequence is 14 residues long. Per germline, CDR1 LGHNA and CDR2 YSLEER. CDR3 in amino acids: CASSLLADYNEQFF. The CDR3 nucleotides read TGCGCCAGCAGCCTTTTAGCGGATTACAATGAGCAGTTCTTC.

This rearrangement joins TRBV16 to TRBJ2-7; 9 nucleotides agree with TRBD1. V shed 8 bases and J 3 bases; nucleotides not matched to a gene: 5. Germline V gene data show CDR1 as KGHSY and CDR2 as FQNENV. The CDR3 totals 13 residues. CDR3 amino acids: CASFRDRDYEQYF. CDR3 DNA: TGTGCCAGCTTCAGGGACAGGGACTACGAGCAGTACTTC.

The chain links TRBV12-3 or TRBV12-4 to TRBJ2-6; no clear D. V dropped 6 bases and J dropped 0 bases, with 9 bases sitting between them. The CDR3 sequence is 15 residues long. In DNA, the CDR3 is TGTGCCAGCAGAAACCTGGGCTCTGGGGCCAACGTCCTGACTTTC. It encodes CASRNLGSGANVLTF.

Only one count was recorded for this clonotype. The chain couples TRBV5-6 to TRBJ2-7; D may be TRBD2 (6 bases). Germline values: CDR1 SGHDT, CDR2 YYEEEE. Between the trimmed V and J ends, which lost 0 bases and 4 bases, there was a span of 8 bases. The CDR3 extends over 13 amino acids. DNA for the CDR3: TGTGCCAGCAGCTTGGGGACTATTTACGAGCAGTACTTC. Translating it yields CASSLGTIYEQYF. Combining the CDR3 with reference TRBV5-6 and TRBJ2-7 gives the whole variable domain DAGVTQSPTHLIKTRGQQVTLRCSPKSGHDTVSWYQQALGQGPQFIFQYYEEEERQRGNFPDRFSGHQFPNYSSELNVNALLLGDSALYLCASSLGTIYEQYFGPGTRLTVT.

The chain employs TRBV15 and TRBJ2-2, with 7 positions matching TRBD2. This CDR3 is 17 amino acids long. Losses at the gene ends were 1 base for V and 7 bases for J; bases not matched to a gene: 12. The germline gives CDR1 LNHNV, CDR2 YYDKDF (reference sequence). CDR3 DNA: TGTGCCACCAGCAGAGTTCGAGGGAGCGGGGTCGGCGGGGAGCTGTTTTTT. It codes for CATSRVRGSGVGGELFF.

The chain carries TRBV2 and TRBJ1-1; D gene unclear. This CDR3 spans 13 amino acids. CDR1 is SNHLY, CDR2 FYNNEI, per germline. The V end was cut by 8 bases, the J end by 0 bases, with 10 bases between. CDR3 DNA sequence: TGTGCCAGCCTGACGAGGCTGAACACTGAAGCTTTCTTT. Protein sequence: CASLTRLNTEAFF.

V and J are TRBV18 and TRBJ1-4; D call uncertain. With 0 bases removed from V and 8 bases from J, the gap between germline ends came to 16 bases. CDR3 length: 16 amino acids. Germline CDR1 KGHSH, CDR2 LQKENI. CDR3 sequence (DNA): TGTGCCAGCTCACCACCGACCCGGGCTAAGAACGAAAAACTGTTTTTT. As protein: CASSPPTRAKNEKLFF.

The V gene is TRBV20-1, the J gene TRBJ2-7, with D perhaps TRBD2 (5 bases). Trimming removed 0 bases at V and 0 bases at J, with 9 bases between. Germline lookup yields CDR1 DFQATT and CDR2 SNEGSKA (reference sequence). The CDR3 totals 14 residues. The chain's CDR3 is CSARDSVRSYEQYF. The CDR3 DNA reads as TGCAGTGCTAGAGATAGCGTACGCTCCTACGAGCAGTACTTC.

The genes are TRBV12-3 or TRBV12-4 and TRBJ2-1; TRBD2 matches 10 bases. With 6 bases clipped from V and 6 bases from J, the junction kept 5 bases outside the gene matches. This CDR3 is 14 amino acids long. Written as DNA, the CDR3 is TGTGCCAGCAGAATAGCGGGAGGTCCCAATGAGCAGTTCTTC. Translation gives CASRIAGGPNEQFF.